The clone carrying this TCR beta chain was seen just once. Its antigen is undetermined. One end of the junction is discordant with germline, which a read error may explain. Germline lookup yields CDR1 LGHDT and CDR2 YNNKEL (reference sequence). CDR3 size: 14 residues. These data come from a study of blood T cells in healthy people across ages. Findings and caveats of the study: TCR beta diversity correlated strongly with naive T cell percentage. Naive CD4+ cells and diversity were both higher in long-lived donors than in aged donors.

The authors ran a second PCR of roughly 6 to 11 cycles using a sample-barcoded 5' primer and a J-beta primer mix. TCRdb reprocessed the 5' RACE reads with MiXCR, giving one entry per CDR3 protein. The profile shows 1.5 million to 2 million distinct CDR3 sequences, 28% of them singletons. Sequencing was done on a sample of blood. This clonotype was sampled from a woman under 40 in good health. This chain joins TRBV3-1 and TRBJ2-5, with no clear D. The chain's CDR3 is CASSQGSRSYEQHF. The DNA of the CDR3 is TGTGCCAGCAGCCAAGGGTCGAGATCTTACGAGCAGCACTTC.